Given below is one T cell receptor (beta chain) in context. Antigen: not known. PCR involved 60 Vbeta and 13 Jbeta primers. Profiling relied on immunoSEQ multiplex PCR, and the TCRdb table lists in-frame clones only, not all of them. This listing includes approximately 50,000 clones. This record comes from a study of cytomegalovirus exposure and HLA in healthy donors. The study's findings and limits: A list of approximately 150 TCR beta chains associated with cytomegalovirus was given. In a later analysis, compared with equally common non-associated chains, HLA-associated beta chains were more expanded. Confirmation was obtained in vitro that a few CMV-associated chains are specific for CMV antigens.

J gave up 0 bases and V 4 bases, and 10 bases lay outside the gene matches. This CDR3 has 18 amino acids. Germline V lookup: CDR1 SGHRS, CDR2 YFSETQ. The sequenced material came from PBMCs. V and J are TRBV5-1 and TRBJ2-3; TRBD2 aligns across 11 bases. This receptor was taken from a female donor in good health and CMV-seronegative. The chain's CDR3 is CASSHGGLAGGSTDTQYF. Here the CDR3 DNA reads TGCGCCAGCAGCCACGGCGGGCTAGCGGGGGGAAGCACAGATACGCAGTATTTT.